The present T cell receptor (beta chain) was sequenced within a study of response to subunit inactivated influenza vaccine. MiXCR was run by TCRdb on the RT-PCR reads, yielding one entry per CDR3 protein. The repertoire holds 650,000 to 800,000 distinct CDR3 sequences, 14% seen once, with roughly 6.4% in the top ten. CDR1 and CDR2 from the germline V gene are KGHDR and SFDVKD. The CDR3 runs to 13 residues. V was cut by 5 bases and J by 6 bases, with 9 bases left in between. A word on this clonotype: The target antigen is unknown.

General observations from the study: The authors suggested that few new T cells are recruited per seasonal influenza vaccination.

The specimen was PBMCs from blood, collected 14 to 15 days before vaccination. The rearrangement joins TRBV24-1 to TRBJ2-2; D remains ambiguous. This receptor was obtained from a man aged 50 or older who received an inactivated influenza vaccine. The CDR3 region is CATSVGIAGELFF. The CDR3 DNA follows: TGTGCCACCAGTGTGGGGATTGCCGGGGAGCTGTTTTTT.